The rows below give T cell receptor beta chains drawn from one sample of a study of vaccination effects on CD4 cells after COVID-19. For these receptors, no antigen is known. This table comes from immunoSEQ multiplex PCR, and its TCRdb copy is limited to in-frame clones, with some not included. There are over 50,000 clones in the sample; 60% to 75% occur only once, and around 1.3% lies in the top ten. This specimen consisted of CD4+ T cells from PBMCs cultured with HCoV-229E spike peptides, obtained after COVID-19 vaccination. The source of these receptors is a human donor who received a COVID-19 vaccine. CDR3s include the opening cysteine and the closing phenylalanine or tryptophan. A D gene is named only where the DNA matches it firmly. Clone size is stated in some rows and not others, as once, few, many or a class when expanded.

V gene	J gene	clone size	D gene	CDR3 protein	CDR3 DNA
TRBV7-2	TRBJ1-4	.	.	CASSLSAGVGEKLFF	TGTGCCAGCAGCTTAAGTGCAGGGGTGGGAGAAAAACTGTTTTTT
TRBV5-1	TRBJ1-3	.	.	CASSLGESGNTIYF	TGCGCCAGCAGCTTGGGGGAATCCGGAAACACCATATATTTT
TRBV6-1	TRBJ1-3	.	.	CASSEGGGNTIYF	TGTGCCAGCAGTGAAGGGGGTGGAAACACCATATATTTT
TRBV19	TRBJ2-1	once	.	CATRDSFRPYNEQFF	TGTGCCACCAGAGACAGCTTTAGGCCCTACAATGAGCAGTTCTTC
TRBV19	TRBJ1-5	once	TRBD1	CASKDRVSHGAQHF	TGTGCCAGTAAGGACAGGGTTTCTCATGGGGCCCAGCATTTT
TRBV19	TRBJ2-5	.	TRBD1	CASSIDRAFRETQYF	TGTGCCAGTAGCATAGACAGGGCGTTTCGGGAGACCCAGTACTTC
TRBV3-1/TRBV3-2	TRBJ2-6	once	.	CASSQIGSGANVLTF	TGTGCCAGCAGCCAGATAGGCTCTGGGGCCAACGTCCTGACTTTC
TRBV7-2	TRBJ2-1	.	TRBD2	CASSSSGLASGGNEQFF	TGTGCCAGCAGCTCTTCGGGACTAGCGTCGGGTGGTAATGAGCAGTTCTTC
TRBV6-6	TRBJ1-5	.	TRBD1	CASRTDREGQPQHF	TGTGCCAGCAGAACAGACAGGGAAGGTCAGCCCCAGCATTTT
TRBV9	TRBJ1-1	few	.	CASSVVGSTNTEAFF	TGTGCCAGCAGCGTAGTCGGTTCCACGAACACTGAAGCTTTCTTT
TRBV3-1/TRBV3-2	TRBJ1-1	.	.	CASSRLGLGTEAFF	TGTGCCAGCAGCCGCCTAGGGTTGGGCACTGAAGCTTTCTTT
TRBV6-6	TRBJ2-5	.	.	CASSYIGKETQYF	TGTGCCAGCAGTTACATCGGGAAAGAGACCCAGTACTTC
TRBV6-1	TRBJ2-1	.	.	CASSDYIRGANEQFF	TGTGCCAGCAGTGATTATATTCGGGGGGCCAATGAGCAGTTCTTC
TRBV10-1	TRBJ1-1	.	.	CASSTGIGTEAFF	TGCGCCAGCAGTACAGGGATAGGCACTGAAGCTTTCTTT